Sequencing of this T cell receptor beta chain was carried out in a study of blood T cell repertoires in COVID-19 (dated by TCRdb to the early 2020s). Describing the broader study: Samples from collaborators originated in the United States, Italy and Spain and spanned both the acute and convalescent phases of COVID-19. The prospective study material was composed of cDNA or gDNA derived from T cells, B-cell-depleted T cells, or PBMCs. Subjects who had been exposed to COVID-19, were actively infected with it, or had recovered from it provided the deeply sampled blood TCRbeta repertoires that made up the dataset. The repertoires were made available in a free public database intended to serve as a resource for research on the immune response to SARS-CoV-2. The samples were drawn from two sources: the first 160 participants of the ongoing ImmuneRACE study, and 1,254 subjects contributed by 6 global collaborators. The sample metadata nearly always contained a de-identified subject ID, COVID-19 status, age in years and sex. HLA class I and class II types, where available, came from metadata supplied by the sample provider rather than from assay-based typing.

The junction carries 17 bases between V and J, which are trimmed by 5 bases and 0 bases respectively. The germline V gene specifies SGHVS as CDR1 and FNYEAQ as CDR2. From the cysteine through the phenylalanine, the CDR3 covers 17 amino acids. Only CDR3 DNA is held: 51 bases, read in frame from base 1. This clone appeared a single time. No antigen is known for it. Base quality data are lacking; no much larger clone is found one base away. Participants in the prospective study were aged about 18 to 100 years, lived in some 24 United States geographic areas, and enrolled through a virtual design. In the prospective study, cohorts were assigned on the basis of participant-reported clinical history obtained from a screening survey and a study questionnaire. Exposed participants had been in contact with someone with a PCR-confirmed or clinician-diagnosed COVID-19 case within 2 weeks of study entry. In the prospective study, whole blood, serum and a nasopharyngeal or oropharyngeal swab were collected from each participant by mobile phlebotomists. Participants in the prospective study had the option to provide additional blood draws and questionnaires over an approximately 2-month period. Before DNA extraction, prospective study blood samples were shipped either frozen or at room temperature.

The paper as a whole reports these results and caveats: Clinical and demographic metadata were provided uncurated, with the amount varying by source and participant.

TCRbeta CDR3 regions were amplified from genomic DNA using the immunoSEQ Assay, a bias-controlled multiplex PCR. As for how the authors treated the data: The number of nucleated cells in each sample was estimated from the amplification of reference gene primers within the assay. To quantify the absolute abundance of each unique TCRbeta CDR3 rearrangement, sequence reads were collapsed and filtered. For each sample, productive Simpson clonality was calculated by taking the square root of Simpson's diversity index across productive rearrangements. Not all clones reach the TCRdb copy of this immuneACCESS table, which keeps in-frame sequences only. Checked studies attribute under half of the gap to unresolved V genes and leave the rest unexplained. V and J calls and clone size are given by that table; D and trimming were obtained from the DNA. The sample table holds 250,000 or so clones, of which approximately 90% were seen once. Around 2.8% of the sample is taken by the ten largest.

The sample consisted of PBMCs or T cells enriched from blood (not recorded which). The chain joins TRBV7-6 to TRBJ1-3; possibly the D gene is TRBD1, per 6 matching bases. This clonotype was obtained from a middle-aged man who had been exposed to COVID-19. The nucleotide sequence reads as follows: TGTGCCAGCAGCCCATGGACAGCGGCGAGCTCTGGAAACACCATATATTTT. Translation gives CASSPWTAASSGNTIYF.